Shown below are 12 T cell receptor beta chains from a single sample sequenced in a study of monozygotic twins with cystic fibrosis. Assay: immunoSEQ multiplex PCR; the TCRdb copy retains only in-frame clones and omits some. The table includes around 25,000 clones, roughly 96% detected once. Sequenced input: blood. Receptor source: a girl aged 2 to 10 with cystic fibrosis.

The CDR3 DNA reads TGCGCCAGCAGCTTGGCCTGGGCGCCGAACACTGAAGCTTTCTTT. Its protein is CASSLAWAPNTEAFF. This chain links TRBV5-1 with TRBJ1-1; D gene ambiguous. Germline V gene sequence: CDR1 SGHRS, CDR2 YFSETQ. Between the trimmed V and J ends, which lost 0 bases and 1 base, there was a span of 10 bases. The CDR3 is 15 residues long.

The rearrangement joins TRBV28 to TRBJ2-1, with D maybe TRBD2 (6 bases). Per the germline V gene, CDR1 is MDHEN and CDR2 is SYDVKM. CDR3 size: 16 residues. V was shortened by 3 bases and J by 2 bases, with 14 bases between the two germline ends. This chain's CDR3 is CASSLDGGETYNEQFF. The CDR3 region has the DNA TGTGCCAGCAGTTTGGACGGGGGTGAAACCTACAATGAGCAGTTCTTC.

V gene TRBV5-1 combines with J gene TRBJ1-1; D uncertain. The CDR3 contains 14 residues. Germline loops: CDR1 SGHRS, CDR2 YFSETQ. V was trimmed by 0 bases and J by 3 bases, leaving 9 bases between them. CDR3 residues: CASSLGQSYTEAFF. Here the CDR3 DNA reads TGCGCCAGCAGCTTGGGGCAGAGCTACACTGAAGCTTTCTTT. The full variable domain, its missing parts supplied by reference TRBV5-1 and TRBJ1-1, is KAGVTQTPRYLIKTRGQQVTLSCSPISGHRSVSWYQQTPGQGLQFLFEYFSETQRNKGNFPGRFSGRQFSNSRSEMNVSTLELGDSALYLCASSLGQSYTEAFFGQGTRLTVV.

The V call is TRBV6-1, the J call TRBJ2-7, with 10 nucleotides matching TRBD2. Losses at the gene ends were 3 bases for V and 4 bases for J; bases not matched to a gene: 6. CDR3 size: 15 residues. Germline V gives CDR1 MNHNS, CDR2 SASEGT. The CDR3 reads CASSDRASGSYEQYF. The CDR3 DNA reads TGTGCCAGCAGTGACCGGGCTAGCGGGAGTTACGAGCAGTACTTC.

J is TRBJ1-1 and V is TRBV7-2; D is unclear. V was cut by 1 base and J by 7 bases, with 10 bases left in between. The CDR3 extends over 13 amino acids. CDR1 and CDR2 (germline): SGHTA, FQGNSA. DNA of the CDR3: TGTGCCAGCAGCTTAGGATCGTATGTTGAAGCTTTCTTT. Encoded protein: CASSLGSYVEAFF. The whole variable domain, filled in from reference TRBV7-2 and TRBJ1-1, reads GAGVSQSPSNKVTEKGKDVELRCDPISGHTALYWYRQSLGQGLEFLIYFQGNSAPDKSGLPSDRFSAERTGGSVSTLTIQRTQQEDSAVYLCASSLGSYVEAFFGQGTRLTVV.

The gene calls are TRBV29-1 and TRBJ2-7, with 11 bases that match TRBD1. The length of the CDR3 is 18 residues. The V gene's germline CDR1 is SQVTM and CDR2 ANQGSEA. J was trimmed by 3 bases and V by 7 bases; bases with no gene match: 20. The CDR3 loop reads CSAMGRTGGPTLGYEQYF. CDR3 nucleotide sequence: TGCAGCGCTATGGGCAGGACAGGGGGCCCTACCCTTGGCTACGAGCAGTACTTC.

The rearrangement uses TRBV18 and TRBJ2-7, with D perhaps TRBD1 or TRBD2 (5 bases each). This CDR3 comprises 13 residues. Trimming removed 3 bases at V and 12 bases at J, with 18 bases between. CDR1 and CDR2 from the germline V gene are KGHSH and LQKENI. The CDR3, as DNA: TGTGCCAGCTCACCCCGGGACGGCTCTTACGGGTACTTC. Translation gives CASSPRDGSYGYF.

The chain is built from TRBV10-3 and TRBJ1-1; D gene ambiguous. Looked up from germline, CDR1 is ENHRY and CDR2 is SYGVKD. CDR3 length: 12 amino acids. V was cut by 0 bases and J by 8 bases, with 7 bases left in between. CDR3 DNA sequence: TGTGCCATCAGTGAGTCGGGGTTGGAAGCTTTCTTT. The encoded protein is CAISESGLEAFF.

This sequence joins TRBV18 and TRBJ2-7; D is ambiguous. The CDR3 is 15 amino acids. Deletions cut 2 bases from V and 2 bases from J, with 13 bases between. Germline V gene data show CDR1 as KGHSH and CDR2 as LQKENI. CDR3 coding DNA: TGTGCCAGCTCACCAACCGATATGTTTACCTACGAGCAGTACTTC. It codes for CASSPTDMFTYEQYF.

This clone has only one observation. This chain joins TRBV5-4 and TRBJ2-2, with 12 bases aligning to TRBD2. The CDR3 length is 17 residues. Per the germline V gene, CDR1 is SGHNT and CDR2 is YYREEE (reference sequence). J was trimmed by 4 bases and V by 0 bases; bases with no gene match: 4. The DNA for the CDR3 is TGTGCCAGCAGCTTGGGACTAGCGGGAGATCGCACCGGGGAGCTGTTTTTT. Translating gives CASSLGLAGDRTGELFF.

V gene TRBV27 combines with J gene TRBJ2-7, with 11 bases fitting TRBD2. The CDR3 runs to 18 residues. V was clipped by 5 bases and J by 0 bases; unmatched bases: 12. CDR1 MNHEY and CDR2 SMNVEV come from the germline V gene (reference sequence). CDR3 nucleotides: TGTGCCAGCAGTCGTGCGGCTAGCGGGAGGAGGAACTCCTACGAGCAGTACTTC. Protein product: CASSRAASGRRNSYEQYF.

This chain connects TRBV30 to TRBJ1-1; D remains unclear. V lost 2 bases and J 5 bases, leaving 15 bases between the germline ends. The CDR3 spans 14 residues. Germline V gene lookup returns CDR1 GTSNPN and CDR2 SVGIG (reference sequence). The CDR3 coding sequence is TGTGCCTGGAGTCGCGCGGTGCCCCGGACTGAAGCTTTCTTT. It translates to CAWSRAVPRTEAFF.